This TCR beta chain originates from a study of T cells in Graves' hyperthyroidism and ophthalmopathy. The V gene end was trimmed by 1 base and the J gene end by 3 bases; junction bases not matched to a gene: 15. The CDR3 loop spans 18 amino acids. Amplified TCR beta CDR3 regions derived from RNA transcripts. First-round RT-PCR with HTBI primers amplified the TCR CDR3 region. Via MiXCR, TCRdb re-called the multiplex PCR reads, giving one row per CDR3 protein. The sample includes 450,000 to 700,000 distinct CDR3 sequences, under 60% of them seen just once. Findings and caveats of the study: Most expanded thyroid clonotypes above 0.001 recurred in blood.

This clonotype showed up just a few times. Its antigen is currently unknown. Each diagnosis drew on symptoms, thyroxine, TRAb, thyroid ultrasound and orbital computed tomography findings. This TCR derives from an adult woman with Graves' disease, either hyperthyroidism or ophthalmopathy (not recorded which). The chain couples TRBV12-3 or TRBV12-4 to TRBJ2-7, with 7 bases that match TRBD2. Sequenced input: peripheral blood or thyroid tissue (not recorded which). CDR3 coding DNA: TGTGCCAGCAGTTTAGACTTGTTCTGGCGGGAGCCTTACTACGAGCAGTACTTC. As protein: CASSLDLFWREPYYEQYF.